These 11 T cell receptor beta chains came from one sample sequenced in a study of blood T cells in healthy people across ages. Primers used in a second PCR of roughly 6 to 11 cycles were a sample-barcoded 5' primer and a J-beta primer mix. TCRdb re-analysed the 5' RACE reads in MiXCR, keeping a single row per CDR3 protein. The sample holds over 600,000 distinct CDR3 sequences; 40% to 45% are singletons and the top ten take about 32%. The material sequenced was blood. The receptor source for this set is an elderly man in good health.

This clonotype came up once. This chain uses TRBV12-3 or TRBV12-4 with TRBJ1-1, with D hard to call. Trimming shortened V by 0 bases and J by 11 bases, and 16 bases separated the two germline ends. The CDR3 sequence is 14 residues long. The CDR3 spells CASSLAAGKGRAFF. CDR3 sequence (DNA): TGTGCCAGCAGTTTAGCGGCGGGGAAAGGGAGGGCTTTCTTT.

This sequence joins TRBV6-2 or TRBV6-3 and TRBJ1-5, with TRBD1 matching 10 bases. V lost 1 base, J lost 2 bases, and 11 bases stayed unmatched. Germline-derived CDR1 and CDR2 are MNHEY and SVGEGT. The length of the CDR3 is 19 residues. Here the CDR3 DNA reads TGTGCCAGCAGTTACTTTCGGGACAGGGGTTCGTCTCGCAATCAGCCCCAGCATTTT. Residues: CASSYFRDRGSSRNQPQHF.

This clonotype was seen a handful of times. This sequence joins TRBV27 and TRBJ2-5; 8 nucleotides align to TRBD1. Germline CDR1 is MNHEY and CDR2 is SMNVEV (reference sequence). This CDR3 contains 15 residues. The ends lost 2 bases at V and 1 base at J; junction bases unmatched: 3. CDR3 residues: CASSLRRGLQETQYF. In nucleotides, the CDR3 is TGTGCCAGCAGTTTACGCAGGGGGCTCCAAGAGACCCAGTACTTC.

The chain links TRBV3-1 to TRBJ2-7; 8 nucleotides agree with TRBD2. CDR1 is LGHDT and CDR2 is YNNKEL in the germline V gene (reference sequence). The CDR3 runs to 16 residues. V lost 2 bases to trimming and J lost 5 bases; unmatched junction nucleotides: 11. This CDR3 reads CASSQLWSGRPNEQYF. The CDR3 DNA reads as TGTGCCAGCAGCCAATTGTGGAGCGGGAGACCCAACGAGCAGTACTTC.

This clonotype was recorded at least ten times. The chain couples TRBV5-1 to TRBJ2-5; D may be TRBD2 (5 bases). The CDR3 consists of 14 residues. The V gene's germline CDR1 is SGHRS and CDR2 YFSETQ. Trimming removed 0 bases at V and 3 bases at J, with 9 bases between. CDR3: CASSLAVGEETQYF. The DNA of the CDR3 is TGCGCCAGCAGCTTGGCCGTGGGAGAAGAGACCCAGTACTTC.

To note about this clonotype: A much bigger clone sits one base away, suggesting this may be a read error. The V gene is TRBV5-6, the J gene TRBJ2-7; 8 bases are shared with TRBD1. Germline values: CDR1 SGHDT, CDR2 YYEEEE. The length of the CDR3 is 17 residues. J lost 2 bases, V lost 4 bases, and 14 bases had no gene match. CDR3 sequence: CASSQFETGAGTYEQYF. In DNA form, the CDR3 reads TGTGCCAGCAGCCAATTCGAGACAGGGGCCGGTACCTACGAGCAGTACTTC. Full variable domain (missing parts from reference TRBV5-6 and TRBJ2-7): DAGVTQSPTHLIKTRGQQVTLRCSPKSGHDTVSWYQQALGQGPQFIFQYYEEEERQRGNFPDRFSGHQFPNYSSELNVNALLLGDSALYLCASSQFETGAGTYEQYFGPGTRLTVT.

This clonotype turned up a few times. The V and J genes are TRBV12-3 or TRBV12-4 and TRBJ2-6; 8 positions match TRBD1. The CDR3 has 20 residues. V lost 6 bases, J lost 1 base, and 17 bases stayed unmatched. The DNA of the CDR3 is TGTGCCAGCAGCGGCGTTTCGGCAGGGGGCGTGTCTTCTGGGGCCAACGTCCTGACTTTC. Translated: CASSGVSAGGVSSGANVLTF.

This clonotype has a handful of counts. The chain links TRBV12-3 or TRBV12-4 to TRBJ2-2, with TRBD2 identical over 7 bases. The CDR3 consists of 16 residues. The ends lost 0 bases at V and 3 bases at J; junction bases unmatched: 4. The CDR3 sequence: CASSLAFSGYTGELFF. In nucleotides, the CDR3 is TGTGCCAGCAGTTTAGCGTTTAGCGGGTACACCGGGGAGCTGTTTTTT.

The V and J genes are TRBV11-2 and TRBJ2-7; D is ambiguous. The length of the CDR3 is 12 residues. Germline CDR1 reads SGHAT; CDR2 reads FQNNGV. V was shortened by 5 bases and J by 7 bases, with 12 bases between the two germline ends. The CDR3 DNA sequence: TGTGCCAGCAGCCCTAGTCGGGTTGAGCAGTACTTC. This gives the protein CASSPSRVEQYF.

The CDR3 DNA reads TGTGCCAGCAGCATAAAACTAGCGGGGGCTTGGGACACCGGGGAGCTGTTTTTT. Amino acids: CASSIKLAGAWDTGELFF. The chain links TRBV5-5 to TRBJ2-2; 11 bases match TRBD2. CDR1 and CDR2 from the germline V gene are SGHKS and YYEKEE (reference sequence). CDR3 length: 18 amino acids. The V and J ends lost 4 bases and 3 bases, in that order; junction bases with no gene match: 11. Full variable domain (remainder filled in from reference TRBV5-5 and TRBJ2-2): DAGVTQSPTHLIKTRGQQVTLRCSPISGHKSVSWYQQVLGQGPQFIFQYYEKEERGRGNFPDRFSARQFPNYSSELNVNALLLGDSALYLCASSIKLAGAWDTGELFFGEGSRLTVL.

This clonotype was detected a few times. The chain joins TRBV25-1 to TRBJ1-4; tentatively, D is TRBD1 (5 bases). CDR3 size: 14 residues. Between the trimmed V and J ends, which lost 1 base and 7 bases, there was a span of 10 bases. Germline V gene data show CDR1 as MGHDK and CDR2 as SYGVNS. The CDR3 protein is CASSELGEGEKLFF. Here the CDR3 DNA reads TGTGCCAGCAGTGAATTAGGGGAGGGTGAAAAACTGTTTTTT.